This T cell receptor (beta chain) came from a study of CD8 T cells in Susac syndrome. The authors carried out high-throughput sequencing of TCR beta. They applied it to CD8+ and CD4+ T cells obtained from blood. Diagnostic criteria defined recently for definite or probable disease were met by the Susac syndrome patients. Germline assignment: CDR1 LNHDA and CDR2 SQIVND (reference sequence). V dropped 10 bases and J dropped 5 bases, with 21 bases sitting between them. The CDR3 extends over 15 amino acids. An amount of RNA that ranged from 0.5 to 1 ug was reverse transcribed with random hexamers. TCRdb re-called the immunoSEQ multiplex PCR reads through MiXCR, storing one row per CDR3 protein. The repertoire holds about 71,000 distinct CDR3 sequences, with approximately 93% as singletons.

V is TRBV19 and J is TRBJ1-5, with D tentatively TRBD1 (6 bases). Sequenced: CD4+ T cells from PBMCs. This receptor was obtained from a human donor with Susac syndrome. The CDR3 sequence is CATSIGGIRDQPQHF. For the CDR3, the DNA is TGTGCCACCAGTATAGGGGGTATTCGCGATCAGCCCCAGCATTTT.